This TCR beta chain originates from a study of long-term antiretroviral therapy in people with HIV. With respect to this clone: The antigen remains undetermined.

Study-wide results and limits: HIV repertoires showed narrower CDR3 length ranges than controls.

This was the immunoSEQ v3.0 assay at survey level. Some clones are missing from TCRdb's copy, which holds only in-frame ones; the method was immunoSEQ multiplex PCR. There are around 35,000 clones in the sample; around 80% occur only once, and less than 9.5% lies in the top ten. The V and J ends lost 0 bases and 1 base, in that order; junction bases with no gene match: 0. CDR3 size: 15 residues. Germline V CDR1 and CDR2: MNHEY, SMNVEV (reference sequence). This TCR derives from a woman aged 50 to 65 with HIV. The V call is TRBV27, the J call TRBJ1-5; TRBD1 agrees at 7 bases. This sample comprised unsorted PBMCs, obtained 3.1 years after starting antiretroviral therapy. The CDR3 DNA reads as TGTGCCAGCAGTTTATCGGGACAGAGCAATCAGCCCCAGCATTTT. Its translation is CASSLSGQSNQPQHF.